A selection of T cell receptor beta chains follows, all from one sample in a study of T cell changes during pregnancy in multiple sclerosis. The assay was immunoSEQ multiplex PCR, and TCRdb's table has in-frame clones only and misses some. Of about 32,000 clones in the sample, roughly 87% were seen once. The material sequenced was CD8+ T cells from peripheral blood mononuclear cells, taken in the first trimester of pregnancy. The source of these receptors is a female donor with multiple sclerosis, enrolled in a pregnancy study. Both conserved end residues are part of each CDR3. The D gene is left open where the match is weak. Some rows have no size entry. The others give once, few or many, or a class for an expanded clone.

d_gene	j_gene	v_gene	abundance	CDR3aa	CDR3nt
NA	TRBJ2-3	TRBV7-9	NA	CASRPGIQEALNTQYF	TGTGCCAGCAGGCCCGGGATCCAAGAAGCCTTAAATACGCAGTATTTT
NA	TRBJ2-7	TRBV5-5	NA	CASSLWRVTTYEQYF	TGTGCCAGCAGCCTTTGGCGGGTTACCACCTACGAGCAGTACTTC
NA	TRBJ1-1	TRBV6-5	NA	CASSYSALVNTEAFF	TGTGCCAGCAGTTACTCGGCTCTGGTGAACACTGAAGCTTTCTTT
NA	TRBJ2-7	TRBV9	NA	CASSVGRGPGNEQYF	TGTGCCAGCAGCGTAGGGCGGGGGCCAGGGAACGAGCAGTACTTC
TRBD2	TRBJ2-3	TRBV4-1	NA	CASSQDIALAYTDTQYF	TGCGCCAGCAGCCAAGATATAGCACTAGCGTACACAGATACGCAGTATTTT
NA	TRBJ2-4	TRBV6-5	NA	CASGELSGVGQYF	TGTGCCAGCGGGGAGCTTTCAGGGGTCGGGCAGTACTTC
TRBD2	TRBJ2-1	TRBV19	NA	CASSIPASGGGNEQFF	TGTGCCAGTAGTATTCCGGCTAGCGGGGGGGGAAATGAGCAGTTCTTC
NA	TRBJ1-1	TRBV18	few	CASSGRMNTEAFF	TGTGCCAGCTCAGGGAGGATGAACACTGAAGCTTTCTTT
TRBD2	TRBJ2-3	TRBV9	once	CASSVGRTSGGSTDTQYF	TGTGCCAGCAGCGTAGGGAGGACTAGCGGGGGGAGCACAGATACGCAGTATTTT
TRBD2	TRBJ2-1	TRBV27	NA	CASSLLPSGRGLYYNEQFF	TGTGCCAGCAGTTTATTGCCCAGCGGGAGGGGACTATACTACAATGAGCAGTTCTTC
NA	TRBJ1-2	TRBV18	NA	CASSPRSQGKTNYGYTF	TGTGCCAGCTCACCACGTAGTCAGGGTAAGACTAACTATGGCTACACCTTC
NA	TRBJ1-2	TRBV27	once	CASSPLPGALAAWGYTF	TGTGCCAGCAGCCCACTCCCGGGAGCTCTTGCGGCTTGGGGCTACACCTTC
NA	TRBJ2-5	TRBV6-1	NA	CASSSGRDQETQYF	TGTGCCAGCAGCTCGGGCCGGGATCAAGAGACCCAGTACTTC
TRBD1	TRBJ1-2	TRBV5-5	NA	CASSLDRGHGYTF	TGTGCCAGCAGCCTTGACAGGGGCCATGGCTACACCTTC
NA	TRBJ1-2	TRBV6-6	NA	CASSYVDRFYGYTF	TGTGCCAGCAGTTACGTCGACAGGTTCTATGGCTACACCTTC
NA	TRBJ1-5	TRBV28	NA	CASTLLDSSGQPQHF	TGTGCCAGCACCCTCCTTGACAGTTCTGGCCAGCCCCAGCATTTT
NA	TRBJ2-1	TRBV28	NA	CASSLWEEQFF	TGTGCCAGCAGTTTGTGGGAGGAGCAGTTCTTC
NA	TRBJ2-7	TRBV19	once	CASSIGGIPNYEQYF	TGTGCCAGTAGTATAGGAGGGATTCCCAACTACGAGCAGTACTTC
TRBD1	TRBJ2-7	TRBV2	NA	CASSPWSTGAEQYF	TGTGCCAGCAGTCCCTGGTCGACAGGGGCCGAGCAGTACTTC
TRBD2	TRBJ2-7	TRBV5-1	NA	CASSLAAGGRASYEQYF	TGCGCCAGCAGCTTGGCCGCGGGCGGGAGGGCCTCGTACGAGCAGTACTTC
NA	TRBJ2-1	TRBV7-3	NA	CASSLRPADTGQFF	TGTGCCAGCAGCTTAAGGCCGGCCGACACCGGGCAGTTCTTC
NA	TRBJ2-1	TRBV19	once	CASMQAWGHNEQFF	TGTGCCAGTATGCAGGCCTGGGGGCACAATGAGCAGTTCTTC
TRBD2	TRBJ2-1	TRBV7-9	NA	CASTPELAEGDEQFF	TGTGCCAGCACCCCGGAACTAGCGGAGGGGGATGAGCAGTTCTTC
TRBD2	TRBJ2-5	TRBV9	NA	CASSVEGLAGVLETQYF	TGTGCCAGCAGCGTAGAAGGACTAGCGGGAGTTTTGGAGACCCAGTACTTC
TRBD2	TRBJ2-1	TRBV7-6	NA	CASRGLAGAGEQFF	TGTGCCAGCAGGGGACTAGCGGGAGCGGGGGAGCAGTTCTTC
TRBD2	TRBJ2-1	TRBV4-2	NA	CASSQGLAGYNEQFF	TGTGCCAGCAGCCAAGGACTAGCGGGGTACAATGAGCAGTTCTTC
NA	TRBJ2-7	TRBV4-1	NA	CASSQVNGGYEQYF	TGCGCCAGCAGCCAAGTAAACGGGGGCTACGAGCAGTACTTC
TRBD1	TRBJ2-3	TRBV11-2	once	CASSVRQGPDTQYF	TGTGCCAGCAGCGTACGACAGGGCCCAGATACGCAGTATTTT
TRBD1	TRBJ1-1	TRBV5-1	NA	CASIEGQSNTEAFF	TGCGCCAGCATCGAGGGACAGTCGAACACTGAAGCTTTCTTT
TRBD1	TRBJ1-5	TRBV2	NA	CASRIQGARGNQPQHF	TGTGCCAGCAGGATACAGGGGGCGCGTGGTAATCAGCCCCAGCATTTT
NA	TRBJ2-3	TRBV21-1	few	CASSKGDRGGGETDTQYF	TGTGCCAGCAGCAAAGGAGACAGAGGGGGTGGAGAGACAGATACGCAGTATTTT
NA	TRBJ2-2	TRBV28	NA	CASSPPGPGELFF	TGTGCCAGCAGTCCGCCAGGGCCCGGGGAGCTGTTTTTT
TRBD1	TRBJ1-2	TRBV10-3	NA	CAISEGDRGVGYGYTF	TGTGCCATCAGTGAGGGGGACAGGGGTGTGGGCTATGGCTACACCTTC
NA	TRBJ1-1	TRBV27	once	CASSLMASGTEAFF	TGTGCCAGCAGTTTAATGGCTTCGGGAACTGAAGCTTTCTTT
NA	TRBJ1-2	TRBV5-1	NA	CASSLAPGSNYGYTF	TGCGCCAGCAGCTTGGCCCCAGGTTCTAACTATGGCTACACCTTC
NA	TRBJ2-1	TRBV7-9	NA	CASAPWQGIYNEQFF	TGTGCCAGCGCTCCTTGGCAGGGAATTTACAATGAGCAGTTCTTC
NA	TRBJ1-2	TRBV25-1	once	CASSELQTGGYTF	TGTGCCAGCAGTGAATTACAGACGGGGGGCTACACCTTC
NA	TRBJ1-5	TRBV27	once	CASSRTGWDQPQHF	TGTGCCAGCAGCCGAACAGGGTGGGATCAGCCCCAGCATTTT
TRBD1	TRBJ2-7	TRBV6-5	NA	CASSRGRQGAYEQYF	TGTGCCAGCAGCAGAGGTAGACAGGGGGCCTACGAGCAGTACTTC
NA	TRBJ2-1	TRBV4-1	NA	CASSPLASYNEQFF	TGCGCCAGCAGCCCGCTAGCGTCCTACAATGAGCAGTTCTTC
NA	TRBJ2-2	TRBV4-3	NA	CASSQDSIGELFF	TGCGCCAGCAGCCAAGATTCTATCGGGGAGCTGTTTTTT
TRBD1	TRBJ1-1	TRBV28	NA	CASLDRDFNTEAFF	TGTGCCAGCCTTGACAGGGATTTTAACACTGAAGCTTTCTTT
NA	TRBJ1-5	TRBV19	NA	CASSIGGGQPQHF	TGTGCCAGTAGTATCGGGGGGGGTCAGCCCCAGCATTTT
TRBD2	TRBJ2-1	TRBV13	NA	CASSLGAGASYNEQFF	TGTGCCAGCAGCTTAGGCGCGGGAGCATCCTACAATGAGCAGTTCTTC
NA	TRBJ1-3	TRBV7-9	NA	CASSSGGSGNTIYF	TGTGCCAGCAGCTCAGGAGGCTCTGGAAACACCATATATTTT
NA	TRBJ2-7	TRBV4-1	NA	CASSQYGSGYEQYF	TGCGCCAGCAGCCAATACGGGAGCGGTTACGAGCAGTACTTC
NA	TRBJ2-3	TRBV28	once	CASSPLGGTSTDTQYF	TGTGCCAGCAGTCCCCTTGGCGGGACTAGCACAGATACGCAGTATTTT
TRBD1	TRBJ2-7	TRBV14	NA	CASSPSGTAYEQYF	TGTGCCAGCAGCCCGTCCGGGACAGCTTACGAGCAGTACTTC
TRBD2	TRBJ2-7	TRBV5-1	NA	CASSDGTSVSYEQYF	TGCGCCAGCAGCGACGGGACTAGCGTCTCCTACGAGCAGTACTTC
TRBD2	TRBJ2-7	TRBV15	NA	CATSRDLAGYEQYF	TGTGCCACCAGCAGAGACCTAGCGGGCTACGAGCAGTACTTC
TRBD1	TRBJ2-2	TRBV25-1	NA	CASSEGQGDTGELFF	TGTGCCAGCAGTGAGGGACAGGGTGACACCGGGGAGCTGTTTTTT